This T cell receptor (beta chain) was profiled in a study of T cell responses to AZD1222 COVID-19 vaccine (dated by TCRdb to about 2021). Study-wide context: AZD1222 recipients given second doses at about 4 weeks or at about 12 weeks were pooled, since spike-specific TCR depth and breadth were not found to differ between the two schedules. A total of 230 to 250 trial participants underwent TCR sequencing, of whom roughly 210 received two doses of AZD1222 and about 26 received two doses of the MenACWY control vaccine. Enrollment into the trials was organized by age into subgroups of 18-55, 56-69 and 70-plus years, and those subgroups contained roughly 150, 30 and 60 TCR-sequenced participants, respectively.

The CDR3 regions of human TCRbeta chains were analyzed by immunosequencing. In the original analysis: TCRs in the repertoires were compared against a reference library of SARS-CoV-2-specific TCRs that had been generated with the MIRA antigen-specificity platform. Breadth meant the fraction of unique TCRs that were SARS-CoV-2-associated, whereas depth meant the fraction of total T cells that were SARS-CoV-2-associated. Each spike-specific TCR was assigned to its reactive spike region and to a CD4 or CD8 class using the MIRA data. Log10-transformed breadth and depth values were compared by one-way ANOVA with Sidak's multiple comparisons tests. TCRdb took over this immuneACCESS table, retaining in-frame rearrangements with V and J assigned. Such tables are incomplete; in checked studies, under half of the missing clones stem from an unresolved V gene, and the remainder is unexplained. V and J calls and clone size follow that table, whereas D and trimming were derived from the DNA. The sample profile shows tens of thousands of clones; 75% to 85% of them were found once. The top ten constitute 52% of the sample.

V lost 0 bases and J lost 1 base; the stretch between them is 6 bases long. Sequences LGHDT (CDR1) and YNNKEL (CDR2) are obtained from the germline V gene (reference sequence). The CDR3 spans 14 residues, from the cysteine through the phenylalanine. Only CDR3 DNA is held: 42 bases, read in frame from base 1. The time point label for this specimen denotes: baseline before first vaccination. The vaccinee samples were drawn from two UK trials, COV001 and COV002, one of which was a single-blind randomized controlled phase 2/3 trial testing AZD1222 (ChAdOx1 nCoV-19) in healthy adults. For TCRbeta chain sequencing, PBMC samples were collected from trial participants at day 0 and at day 28 after the second dose. Turning to this clone: Its antigen is currently not known. No per-base quality is available; no much larger clone lies one base away.

Overall results and qualifications from the work: Conclusions about previously exposed vaccinees are limited because only a handful of AZD1222 recipients were SARS-CoV-2 seropositive at baseline. After two AZD1222 doses, spike-specific TCR breadth and depth were significantly higher than at day 0 and than in MenACWY recipients. In the small 56-69-year group, the increase in depth fell short of significance, most likely because of low power. Reportedly, almost half of the unique spike-specific TCRs recognized epitopes lying outside the regions that are mutated in the B.1.351 and B.1.1.7 variants. No day 14 peak-response samples were available, so repertoires were characterized only after the peak T cell response. Vaccine-associated CD4 TCRs spanned the whole spike protein, with dominant responses in regions 160-218 and 743-854. Participants were mostly white British and included more females than males, and it was suggested by the authors that clonal diversity may have been underestimated.

The receptor was derived from an adult in good health. The chain is encoded by TRBV3-1 (or the pseudogene TRBV3-2) joined to TRBJ1-1, with the identity of the D gene unclear. The sample here was peripheral blood, taken on day 0 of AZD1222 vaccination. The CDR3 region has the sequence CASSQDSRNTEAFF. The sequence in DNA is TGTGCCAGCAGCCAAGATTCGAGGAACACTGAAGCTTTCTTT.